This note documents a single TCR beta chain sequence. The target antigen is unknown. The sample belongs to a study of molecular identifiers for immune sequencing clone quantification. This CDR3 is built from 15 residues. Germline V lookup: CDR1 SGHRS, CDR2 YFSETQ. Deletions cut 2 bases from V and 7 bases from J, with 18 bases between. TCRdb re-called the PCR reads with MiXCR, one entry per CDR3 protein. The sample includes 550,000 to 750,000 distinct CDR3 sequences, 20% of them seen just once. Study-level findings and limits: Spiked Jurkat TCR RNA equivalent to one cell reportedly surfaced among 900,000 to 1,000,000 naive cells.

This clonotype originated in a human donor in good health. Some libraries in this study had Jurkat cell RNA spiked in. V gene TRBV5-1 combines with J gene TRBJ1-2, with D possibly matching TRBD1 (5 bases). The material sequenced was naive CD8+ T cells from blood, with Jurkat cell RNA spiked in. Noted subset: FACS-sorted CD8+CD4-CCR7+CD45RA+ naive T cells. The CDR3 protein is CASSFGFGGIGGYTF. The CDR3 nucleotides are TGCGCCAGCAGCTTTGGATTCGGGGGAATTGGTGGCTACACCTTC.